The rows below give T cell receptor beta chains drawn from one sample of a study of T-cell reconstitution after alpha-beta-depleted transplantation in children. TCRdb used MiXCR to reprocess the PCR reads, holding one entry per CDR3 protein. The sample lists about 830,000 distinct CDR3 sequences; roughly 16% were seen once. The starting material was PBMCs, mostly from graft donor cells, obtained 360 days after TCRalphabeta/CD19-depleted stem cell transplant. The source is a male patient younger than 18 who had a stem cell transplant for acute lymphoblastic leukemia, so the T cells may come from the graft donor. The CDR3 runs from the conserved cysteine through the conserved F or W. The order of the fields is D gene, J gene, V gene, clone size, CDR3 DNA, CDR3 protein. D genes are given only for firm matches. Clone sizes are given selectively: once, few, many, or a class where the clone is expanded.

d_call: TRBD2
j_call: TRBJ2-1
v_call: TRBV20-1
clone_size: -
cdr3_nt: TGCAGTGCTAGAGGGGGACTAGCGCTTTACAATGAGCAGTTCTTC
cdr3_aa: CSARGGLALYNEQFF

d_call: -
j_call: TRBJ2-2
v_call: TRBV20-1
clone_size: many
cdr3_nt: TGCAGTGCTAGAGCCACTAGCACCGGGGAGCTGTTTTTT
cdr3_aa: CSARATSTGELFF

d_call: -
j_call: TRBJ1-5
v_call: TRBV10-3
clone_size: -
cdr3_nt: TGTGCCATCAGTGTGACGGGCCCTAATCAGCCCCAGCATTTT
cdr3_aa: CAISVTGPNQPQHF

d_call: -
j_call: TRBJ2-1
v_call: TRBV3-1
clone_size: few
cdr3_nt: TGTGCCAGCAGCCAAGCCCCTTGGGCTAGATTGAATGAGCAGTTCTTC
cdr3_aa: CASSQAPWARLNEQFF

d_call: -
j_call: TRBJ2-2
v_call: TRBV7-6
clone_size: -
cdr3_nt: TGTGCCAGCAGCACAATCGGGACTCGAACCGGGGAGCTGTTTTTT
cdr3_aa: CASSTIGTRTGELFF

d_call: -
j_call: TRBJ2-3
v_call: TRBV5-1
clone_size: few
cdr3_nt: TGCGCCAGCAGATTACAGGGATACACAGATACGCAGTATTTT
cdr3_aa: CASRLQGYTDTQYF

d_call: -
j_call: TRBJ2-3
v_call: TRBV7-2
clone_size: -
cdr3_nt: TGTGCCAGCAGCTTAGCTCCCGGGGCCTGGGGGCCAGATACGCAGTATTTT
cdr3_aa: CASSLAPGAWGPDTQYF

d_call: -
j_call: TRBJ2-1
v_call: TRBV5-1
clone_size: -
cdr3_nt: TGCGCCAGCAGCTTGGACCTCCACGGGGGCAATGAGCAGTTCTTC
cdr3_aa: CASSLDLHGGNEQFF

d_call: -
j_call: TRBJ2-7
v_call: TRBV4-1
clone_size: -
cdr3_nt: TGCGCCAGCAGCCTAGAGAGGACGGGACCCTACGAGCAGTACTTC
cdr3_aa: CASSLERTGPYEQYF

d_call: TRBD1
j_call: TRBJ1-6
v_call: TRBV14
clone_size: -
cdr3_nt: TGTGCCAGCAGCCCCAGGGGGACGATGTACGATTCACCCCTCCACTTT
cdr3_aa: CASSPRGTMYDSPLHF

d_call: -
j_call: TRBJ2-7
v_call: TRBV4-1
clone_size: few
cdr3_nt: TGCGCCAGCAGCCGCTTAGAGCGGGTCCTGAATAAGGAGCAGTACTTC
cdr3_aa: CASSRLERVLNKEQYF

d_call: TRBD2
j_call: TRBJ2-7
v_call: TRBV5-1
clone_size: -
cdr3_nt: TGCGCCAGCAGCCGCAAAGTGCGGGAGAATAACGAGCAGTACTTC
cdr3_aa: CASSRKVRENNEQYF

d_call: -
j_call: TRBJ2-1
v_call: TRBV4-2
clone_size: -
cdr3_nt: TGTGCCAGCAGCCAAGATGTTTACTGGCAGCAGTTCTTC
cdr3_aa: CASSQDVYWQQFF

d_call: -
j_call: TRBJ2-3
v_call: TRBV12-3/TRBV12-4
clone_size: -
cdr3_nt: TGTGCCAGCAGGGTCGGGACTAGCACAGATACGCAGTATTTT
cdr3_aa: CASRVGTSTDTQYF

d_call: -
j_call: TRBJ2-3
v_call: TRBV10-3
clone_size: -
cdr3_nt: TGTGCCATCAAGGAAGGCGGGATAAAGAGCACAGATACGCAGTATTTT
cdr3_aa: CAIKEGGIKSTDTQYF

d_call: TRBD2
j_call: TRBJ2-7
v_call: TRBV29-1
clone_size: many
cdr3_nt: TGCAGCGTTGGACGACTAGCGGGCTCCTACGAGCAGTACTTC
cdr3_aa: CSVGRLAGSYEQYF

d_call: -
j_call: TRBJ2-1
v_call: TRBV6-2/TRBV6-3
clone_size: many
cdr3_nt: TGTGCCAGCAGTTACATGGACTCCTACAATGAGCAGTTCTTC
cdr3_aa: CASSYMDSYNEQFF

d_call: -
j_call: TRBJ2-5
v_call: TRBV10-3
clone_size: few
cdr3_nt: TGTGCCTCCGGTAGCCAAGAGACCCAGTACTTC
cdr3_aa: CASGSQETQYF